The entry below describes one TCR beta chain. The antigen remains unidentified. This sequence may be a read error, since a much larger clone differs from it by one base. These data come from a study of T cell repertoires in cytomegalovirus infection. Study information: It was the public TCR beta signatures that indicated both CMV infection and matching HLA type. General observations from the study: The cumulative frequency of public TCR beta families distinguished individuals who carried CMV together with the relevant HLA. Ex vivo, HLA-C-restricted CMV-specific TCR beta clonotypes prevailed over the rest of the response.

The CDR3 spans 14 residues. Germline values: CDR1 DFQATT, CDR2 SNEGSKA (reference sequence). TCRdb re-derived calls from the reads in MiXCR, one entry per CDR3 protein. The sample lists approximately 630,000 distinct CDR3 sequences, about 24% occurring once. The sequencing sample was made of CD8+ T cells from PBMCs. The origin of this receptor is a human donor in good health (CMV status not recorded). Some clones in this sample may be carry-over from other donors' samples. The rearrangement uses TRBV20-1 and TRBJ1-5, with 7 bases aligning to TRBD1. CDR3 in amino acids: CSATYGTVNQPRHF. In DNA, the CDR3 is TGCAGTGCTACCTATGGGACAGTCAATCAGCCCCGGCATTTT.